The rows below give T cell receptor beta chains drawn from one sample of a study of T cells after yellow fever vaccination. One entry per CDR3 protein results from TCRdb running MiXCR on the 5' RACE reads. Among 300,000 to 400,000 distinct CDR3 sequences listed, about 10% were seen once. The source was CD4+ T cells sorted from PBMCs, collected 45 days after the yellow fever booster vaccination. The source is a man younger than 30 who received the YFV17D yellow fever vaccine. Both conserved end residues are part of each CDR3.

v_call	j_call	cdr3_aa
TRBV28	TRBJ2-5	CASSLGGASGDPQETQYF
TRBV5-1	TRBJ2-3	CASTLGGLAGSDTQYF
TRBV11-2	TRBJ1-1	CASSLAGPRTEAFF
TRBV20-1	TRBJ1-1	CSARDLVAGTDTEAFF
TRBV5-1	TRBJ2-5	CASSSLTEETQYF
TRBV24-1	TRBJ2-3	CATSDYGGADTQYF
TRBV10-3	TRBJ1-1	CAITRTQGGDTEAFF
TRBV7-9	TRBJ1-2	CASSSTGVSYGYTF
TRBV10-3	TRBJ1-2	CATSREMGTDGYTF
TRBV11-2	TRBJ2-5	CASILGPAATGETQYF
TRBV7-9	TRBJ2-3	CASRLTGGEADTQYF